This TCR beta chain was found in a study of siplizumab effects on memory and regulatory T cells. The study's findings and limits: Siplizumab significantly brought down the alloreactive sequences that trace back to unstimulated CD4+ memory cells.

Assay: immunoSEQ multiplex PCR; the TCRdb copy retains only in-frame clones and omits some. The repertoire has approximately 40,000 clones, roughly 90% of them found once; the top ten carry about 0.25%. The germline V gene has CDR1 KGHSH and CDR2 LQKENI. This CDR3 has 13 amino acids. V was clipped by 1 base and J by 2 bases, with 4 bases between them. In the case of this clone: The target antigen is unknown.

This TCR was recovered from a human donor in good health. The specimen sequenced was naive CD4+ T cells sorted from blood. The chain uses TRBV18 and TRBJ2-3; the D is unclear. CDR3: CASSPLNTDTQYF. In DNA, the CDR3 is TGTGCCAGCTCACCACTCAACACAGATACGCAGTATTTT.